This TCR beta chain was recovered during a study of blood T cell repertoires in COVID-19. Germline V gives CDR1 GTSNPN, CDR2 SVGIG (reference sequence). V lost 7 bases, J lost 7 bases, and 10 bases lay in between. The CDR3 covers 10 residues. The method was immunoSEQ multiplex PCR; TCRdb's version includes in-frame clones alone and lacks a portion of them. The sample consists of 400,000 or so clones, around 90% of them appearing once. The sequencing sample was made of PBMCs or T cells enriched from blood (not recorded which). The chain couples TRBV30 to TRBJ1-2; D gene ambiguous. The TCR originated in a woman between 35 and 50 years old with acute COVID-19. CDR3 residues: CAFNPGGYTF. CDR3 coding DNA: TGTGCCTTCAATCCAGGTGGCTACACCTTC.